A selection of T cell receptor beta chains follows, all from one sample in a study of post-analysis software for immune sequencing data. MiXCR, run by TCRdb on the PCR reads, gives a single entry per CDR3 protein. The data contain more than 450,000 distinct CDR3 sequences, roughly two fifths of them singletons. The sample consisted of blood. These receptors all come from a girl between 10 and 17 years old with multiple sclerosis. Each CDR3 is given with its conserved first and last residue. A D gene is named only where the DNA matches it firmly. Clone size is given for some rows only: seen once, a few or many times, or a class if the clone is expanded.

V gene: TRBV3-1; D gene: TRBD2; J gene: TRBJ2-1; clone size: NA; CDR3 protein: CAGSQDWREGQFF; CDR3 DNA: TGTGCCGGCAGCCAAGATTGGAGGGAGGGGCAGTTCTTC
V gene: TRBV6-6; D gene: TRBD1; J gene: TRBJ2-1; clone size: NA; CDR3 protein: CASSRARDRGDNEQFF; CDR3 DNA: TGTGCCAGCAGCCGGGCGAGGGACAGGGGGGACAATGAGCAGTTCTTC
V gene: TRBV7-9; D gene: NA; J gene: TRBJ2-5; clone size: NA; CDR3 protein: CASSLDLGEETQYF; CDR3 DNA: TGTGCCAGCAGCTTAGATTTAGGGGAAGAGACCCAGTACTTC
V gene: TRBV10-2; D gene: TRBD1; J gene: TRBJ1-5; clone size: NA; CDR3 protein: CASTSDRVGGQPQHF; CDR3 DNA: TGCGCCAGCACCTCGGACAGGGTTGGGGGACAGCCCCAGCATTTT
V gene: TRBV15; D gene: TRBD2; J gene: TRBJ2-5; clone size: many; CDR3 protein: CATSRDPAGDLRQYF; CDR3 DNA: TGTGCCACCAGCAGAGATCCAGCGGGGGACCTCCGCCAGTACTTC
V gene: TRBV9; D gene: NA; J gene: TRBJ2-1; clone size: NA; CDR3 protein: CASSVGTSNEQFF; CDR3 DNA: TGTGCCAGCAGCGTAGGAACTAGCAATGAGCAGTTCTTC
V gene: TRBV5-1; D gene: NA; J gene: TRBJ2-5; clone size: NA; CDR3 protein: CASGSANTETQYF; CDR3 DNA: TGCGCCAGCGGATCCGCGAATACAGAGACCCAGTACTTC
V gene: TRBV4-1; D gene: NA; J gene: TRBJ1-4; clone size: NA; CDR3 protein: CASGQDLGGREKLFF; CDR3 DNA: TGCGCCAGCGGCCAAGACTTGGGGGGTAGGGAAAAACTGTTTTTT
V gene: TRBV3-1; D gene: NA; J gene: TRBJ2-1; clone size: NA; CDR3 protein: CASSPLSGVGNEQFF; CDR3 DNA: TGTGCCAGCAGCCCCCTGTCGGGAGTGGGTAATGAGCAGTTCTTC
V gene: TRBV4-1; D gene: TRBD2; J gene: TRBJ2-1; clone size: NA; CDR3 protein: CASSHYPGLAYNEQFF; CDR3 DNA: TGCGCCAGCAGCCACTACCCGGGACTAGCCTACAATGAGCAGTTCTTC
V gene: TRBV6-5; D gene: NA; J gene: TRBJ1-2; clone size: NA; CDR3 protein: CASRGNGGFNYGYTF; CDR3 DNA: TGTGCCAGCAGAGGTAACGGTGGGTTTAACTATGGCTACACCTTC
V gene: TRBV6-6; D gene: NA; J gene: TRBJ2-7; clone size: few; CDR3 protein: CASTPRQNGYEQYF; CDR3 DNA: TGTGCCAGCACCCCCAGGCAGAACGGCTACGAGCAGTACTTC
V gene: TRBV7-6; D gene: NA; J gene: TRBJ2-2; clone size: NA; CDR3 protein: CASSLGAGSNTGELFF; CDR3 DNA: TGTGCCAGCAGCTTAGGGGCAGGCTCGAACACCGGGGAGCTGTTTTTT
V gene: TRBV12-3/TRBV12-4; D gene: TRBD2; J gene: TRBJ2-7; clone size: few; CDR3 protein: CASSLGLAHYEQYF; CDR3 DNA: TGTGCCAGCAGTTTGGGACTAGCTCACTACGAGCAGTACTTC
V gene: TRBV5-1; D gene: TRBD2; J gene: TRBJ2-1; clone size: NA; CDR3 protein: CASSYGTSGGVNEQFF; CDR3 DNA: TGCGCCAGCAGCTACGGGACTAGCGGGGGGGTCAATGAGCAGTTCTTC
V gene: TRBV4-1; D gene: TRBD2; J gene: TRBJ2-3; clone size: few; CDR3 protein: CASSPIGRATDTQYF; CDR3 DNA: TGCGCCAGCAGCCCCATAGGGAGGGCCACAGATACGCAGTATTTT
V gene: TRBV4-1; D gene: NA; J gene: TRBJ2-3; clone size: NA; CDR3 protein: CASSYLGLDTQYF; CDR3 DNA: TGCGCCAGCAGCTATCTAGGGCTGGATACGCAGTATTTT
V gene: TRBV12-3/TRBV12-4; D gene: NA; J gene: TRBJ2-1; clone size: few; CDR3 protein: CASSNRADPSYNEQFF; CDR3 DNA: TGTGCCAGCAGTAATAGAGCGGATCCCTCCTACAATGAGCAGTTCTTC
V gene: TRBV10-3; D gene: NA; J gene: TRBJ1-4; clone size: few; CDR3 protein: CATKGGHSNEKLFF; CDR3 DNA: TGTGCCACAAAGGGTGGGCATAGTAATGAAAAACTGTTTTTT
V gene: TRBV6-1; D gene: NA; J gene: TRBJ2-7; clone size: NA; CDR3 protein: CASERYEQYF; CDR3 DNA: TGTGCCAGCGAACGTTACGAGCAGTACTTC
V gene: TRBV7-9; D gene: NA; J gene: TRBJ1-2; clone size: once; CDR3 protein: CASSEDQAYGYTF; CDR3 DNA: TGTGCCAGCAGCGAAGACCAGGCGTATGGCTACACCTTC
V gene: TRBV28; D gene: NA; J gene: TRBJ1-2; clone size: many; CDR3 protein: CASSLGGGNYGYTF; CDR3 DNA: TGTGCCAGCAGCCTAGGGGGGGGTAACTATGGCTACACCTTC
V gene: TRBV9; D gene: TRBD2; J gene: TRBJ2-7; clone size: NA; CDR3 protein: CASSVGSGDVYEQYF; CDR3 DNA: TGTGCCAGCAGCGTAGGTAGCGGGGATGTCTACGAGCAGTACTTC
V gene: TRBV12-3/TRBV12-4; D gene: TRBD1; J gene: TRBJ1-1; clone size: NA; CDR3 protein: CASFQTGGTEAFF; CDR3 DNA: TGTGCCAGCTTTCAGACAGGGGGAACTGAAGCTTTCTTT
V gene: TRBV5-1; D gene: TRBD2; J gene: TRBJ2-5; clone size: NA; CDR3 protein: CASSWNGGGYNEQYF; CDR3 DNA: TGCGCCAGCAGCTGGAATGGCGGGGGATACAATGAGCAGTACTTC
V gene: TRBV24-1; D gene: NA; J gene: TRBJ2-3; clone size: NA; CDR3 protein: CATSVTDTQYF; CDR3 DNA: TGTGCCACCAGCGTCACAGATACGCAGTATTTT
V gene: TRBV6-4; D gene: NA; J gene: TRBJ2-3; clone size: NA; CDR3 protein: CASSDSVGSTDTQYF; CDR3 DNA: TGTGCCAGCAGTGACTCGGTTGGGAGCACAGATACGCAGTATTTT
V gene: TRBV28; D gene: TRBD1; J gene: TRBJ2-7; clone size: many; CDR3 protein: CASKTPTGSSYEQYF; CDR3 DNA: TGTGCCAGCAAGACCCCGACAGGGAGCTCCTACGAGCAGTACTTC
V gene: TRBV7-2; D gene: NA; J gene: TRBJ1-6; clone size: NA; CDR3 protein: CASSRTVETSPLHF; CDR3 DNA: TGTGCCAGCAGTCGGACGGTAGAGACTTCACCCCTCCACTTT